This paragraph covers one T cell receptor beta chain sequence. This clonotype was counted at least ten times. The antigen this receptor binds is unknown. No much larger clone exists at a distance of one base, and base qualities are not known. Using a constant-region primer and ProtoScript II reverse transcriptase, TCRbeta-specific cDNA was reverse-transcribed from 500 ng total RNA. Construction of the TCRbeta libraries relied on three nested rounds of multiplex PCR, following a slightly modified ARM-PCR procedure. Each of the first two PCR rounds ran for roughly 11 cycles and used multiplex TRBV1-TRBV30 forward primers together with a Cbeta reverse primer. A final 25-cycle PCR with Deep VentR polymerase added sample barcodes and Illumina adapters. Before sequencing, amplicons of 200-500 bp were gel-purified using a QIAquick gel extraction kit. TCRbeta amplicons were sequenced on an Illumina HiSeq 2500 with 250-bp paired-end reads. The source study handled its data this way. Quality trimming of reads was performed with Trimmomatic v0.33, and paired reads were merged with FLASH v1.2.11 so that full CDR3 sequences could be recovered. V, D and J germline segments were assigned to the rearranged TCRbeta sequences using MiGEC v1.2.1b. Clonotype statistics, along with Shannon-Wiener diversity indices, were calculated using VDJtools v1.0.0. Except for diversity analysis, only each sample's 250 most abundant clonotypes were used in subsequent analyses to reduce sampling bias. Starting from the raw public reads, TCRdb applied fastp trimming at Q25, assembled clones with MiXCR and retained in-frame beta chains. Rows merge per CDR3 protein into single entries with the most common DNA and genes. The V and J calls reflect TCRdb's pipeline rather than the authors' work. Across this sample there are about 200,000 distinct CDR3 sequences, with approximately 64% seen only once. The top ten clonotypes cover around 7.1% of the sample.

The data are from a study of tumor-infiltrating lymphocytes in primary liver carcinoma (dated by TCRdb to the late 2010s). Regarding the research as a whole: Between November 2015 and early 2016, five patients in China with histopathologically diagnosed primary liver carcinoma had their tumors surgically resected. TCRbeta repertoire sequencing covered 35 specimens from 5 patients: roughly 25 tumor regions, 5 adjacent noncancerous liver tissues and 5 peripheral blood samples. For each liver tumor, the study sampled five regions along with adjacent normal tissue and blood, and applied TCRbeta repertoire sequencing, expression microarrays and whole-exome sequencing. Technical replicate repertoires showed high reproducibility, with mean shared-clone rates roughly 0.88 and correlation coefficients above 0.95. Each sample produced about 3.5 to 7.5 million productive TCRbeta reads, and read depth showed no significant difference between tissue types. The five patients had tumors staged T1-T3 N0M0, with maximum diameters ranging from about 4.2 to 10 cm. Of the five patients (three men and two women, aged 30 to 69 years), four had hepatocellular carcinoma and one had combined HCC and intrahepatic cholangiocarcinoma. The full study reports these points: Only a few patients were included in the study, and the authors note that the findings should be validated in a larger study. Consistent with antigen-driven expansion, pairs of tumor regions showed higher repertoire overlap (mean about 36%) than either tumor-adjacent pairs (approximately 17%) or tumor-blood pairs (roughly 15%). Compared with blood, tumors had a significantly larger share of the repertoire taken up by the top 250 clones (p = 0.039). Because sequencing covered only the TCR beta chain and unpaired alpha chains were not captured, true repertoire diversity is likely underestimated. Bulk unsorted samples precluded comparing CD4+ and CD8+ T cell repertoires.

From the germline V gene, CDR1 is LGHNA and CDR2 is YNFKEQ. V is cut back by 2 bases and J by 4 bases, with 5 bases in the junction unmatched. From its cysteine to its phenylalanine, the CDR3 spans 14 amino acids. Solely the CDR3 DNA is kept, with 42 bases framed from the first base. RNA from unsorted whole blood was extracted with TRIzol reagent, and germline DNA was obtained with the DNeasy Blood & Tissue kit. At the time of sampling, the patients had chronic HBV infection and had not received any treatment. Before surgery, approximately 3.8 milliliters of peripheral blood were collected into K2EDTA tubes.

The TCR comes from a woman in her sixties or seventies with primary liver carcinoma and hepatitis B virus infection. The sample comprised peripheral blood. Recombination joined TRBV4-2 with TRBJ2-7; 7 central bases correspond to TRBD2. The CDR3 in this case is CASSQMLGGYEQYF. The DNA is TGTGCCAGCAGCCAAATGCTGGGGGGGTACGAGCAGTACTTC.